This T cell receptor (beta chain) emerged from a study of blood T cells in healthy people across ages. It was with a sample-barcoded 5' primer and a J-beta primer mix that a second PCR of about 6 to 12 cycles was run. A template-switch adaptor containing 12 random nucleotides labeled each cDNA molecule. Every sample returned 2.5 million or more CDR3-containing paired-end reads. One entry per CDR3 protein results from TCRdb running MiXCR on the 5' RACE reads. This table has approximately 780,000 distinct CDR3 sequences, 25% to 30% appearing once. Total RNA was extracted at no less than 6 micrograms per sample. Germline CDR1 and CDR2: LGHDT and YNNKEL (reference sequence). The CDR3 covers 13 residues. Trimming cost V 5 bases and J 8 bases, with 12 bases left between them. Separately, the same data were catalogued under a study of T cells of mothers and their children. That report adds: Similar effects of thymic selection on TCR recombination output were recorded in related and unrelated pairs.

Specimen: blood. This sequence originates from a boy aged 5-17 years in good health. The chain carries TRBV3-1 and TRBJ1-4, with D perhaps matching TRBD1 (6 bases). In nucleotides, the CDR3 is TGTGCCAGCAGCGAGGCGGACAGAGAAAAACTGTTTTTT. Its translation is CASSEADREKLFF.